This T cell receptor (beta chain) was observed in a study of identical twins. One entry per CDR3 protein results from TCRdb running MiXCR on the 5' RACE reads. Among hundreds of thousands of distinct CDR3 sequences listed, over 8.5% were seen once. This clonotype was counted ten times or more. The CDR3 totals 16 residues. Germline V CDR1 and CDR2: LGHDT, YNNKEL (reference sequence). The V segment lost 1 base and the J segment 4 bases; nucleotides outside the gene matches: 7. The same specimen was also included in a second study, on yellow fever vaccine responses in identical twins.

V gene TRBV3-1 combines with J gene TRBJ2-5, with 9 bases lining up with TRBD2. The sample comprised PBMCs. This receptor was obtained from a woman younger than 30 in good health. The CDR3 bases are TGTGCCAGCAGCCAAGCAGCGGGGGGCGGAGGAGAGACCCAGTACTTC. This codes for CASSQAAGGGGETQYF.